The source of this TCR beta chain is a study of cytomegalovirus exposure and HLA in healthy donors (dated by TCRdb to about 2017). Background for the entire study: An earlier analysis of 587 of the donors reported 250 to 350 Gb of sequence data and 117 million unique TCR beta sequences obtained from 180 million or so T cells. An early release that covered about 600 HLA-typed donors contained around 300 gigabases of sequencing data and 80 million or so unique TCR sequences. Of the roughly 400 genotyped donors, over 70% fell in the genetic ancestry cluster associated with self-reported Caucasian donors. The study aimed to test whether cataloging public T cell receptors could reveal signatures of past pathogen exposure. Using immunosequencing, the study profiled T cell repertoires from about 620 subjects and related those repertoires to cytomegalovirus serostatus. Along with the roughly 670-subject first cohort, a separate validation cohort of over a hundred different subjects was used. High-throughput TCR immunosequencing, statistical association of individual TCRs with disease status, and machine learning were combined to predict cytomegalovirus infection status. To study patterns of TCR occurrence, a later analysis re-analyzed previously published TCR beta repertoires from around 670 donors and added high-resolution HLA genotyping. In the later analysis, no new phenotypic data were used to find candidate immune exposures; instead, reliance was placed on TCR beta sequences and their occurrence across donors. An earlier analysis of several hundred of the donors applied high-throughput TCR beta sequencing to assess whether each TCR beta V gene segment acted as functional or pseudogenic. Donor age, sex, ethnicity and CMV serostatus were compiled alongside the repertoire data. A later genetic analysis took genome-wide SNP genotypes for about three fifths of the 666 donors and used that subset as a discovery cohort. All discovery cohort repertoires had been generated on a single sequencing platform. Class I and class II HLA loci were covered by the typing at four-digit resolution. Typing coverage varied by locus: 629-630 donors for A, B, C, DRB1 and DQB1; 500 to 550 for DQA1; approximately 570 for DPA1; fewer than 480 for DPB1. About five DR-DQ haplotypes were handled as single units for association and clustering because linkage in the cohort was strong. Across some 400 genotyped donors of the cohort, an average of roughly 250,000 unique TCR beta nucleotide sequences per donor were sequenced, and around 19% of those sequences were non-productive.

On this clone itself: The target of this receptor is not known. It has no much larger one-base neighbor in the sample; base qualities were not kept.

The investigation overall reported the following: An earlier analysis of 587 of the donors showed that most TCR beta V segments appeared in productive rearrangements either about 87% or about 30% of the time, which broadly matched IMGT annotations. A later analysis associated 16,951 TCR beta sequences with specific HLA alleles at a false discovery rate of 0.05. A later analysis found that TCR association rates varied across HLA loci, with DRB1 alleles showing the most associated TCRs and HLA-C alleles the fewest. Correlated functional status among segregating V segments might be attributable to linkage disequilibrium, but an unknown experimental factor could not be ruled out. A later analysis found that most CMV-associated TCR beta chains appeared HLA-restricted, with HLA associations seemingly driven largely by CMV exposure. While some public TCRs were present in many individuals, most TCR sequences turned up only very rarely across donors. Compared with the 666-donor mean, donors in an Asian-associated ancestry cluster had fewer N-insertions in productive TCRs, according to a later genetic analysis. An association between a missense DCLRE1C variant and V-gene and J-gene trimming of TCR beta chains was found in a later genetic analysis and replicated in an independent cohort. The classifier was reported to diagnose cytomegalovirus status with high specificity and sensitivity in both the original and validation cohorts. The study listed 150 to 200 TCR beta chains as associated with cytomegalovirus. According to the authors, the approach could potentially be generalized to other disease states and immunological phenotypes. Only TCR beta chains were sequenced in this cohort, and the absence of alpha or paired-chain data limited detectable features. HLA typing was unavailable for some donors at each locus, so association tests used only the typed subset. According to a later analysis, parvovirus B19, influenza, CMV and Epstein-Barr virus appeared linked to several top co-occurrence clusters. The only immune exposure information available for the cohort was CMV serostatus. The sequencing pipeline was judged likely to have produced a cluster of highly shared sequence variants as a technical artifact. The presence/absence analyses assumed that sequencing depth was roughly uniform across donors, and that assumption may not be true. Three of the identified cytomegalovirus-associated TCR beta chains were confirmed in vitro to be specific for cytomegalovirus antigens. A further reported finding was that TCR beta sequences accurately predicted the HLA-A and HLA-B alleles for most subjects in the first cohort. Compared with equally common non-associated chains, HLA-associated TCR beta chains in a later analysis were more clonally expanded and had lower generation probabilities. Because counts were too low, roughly 18 rarely observed V segments, including chromosome 9 orphons, were left out of the earlier analysis of 500 to 750 of the donors. When HLA alleles, especially DR and DQ, strongly co-occurred, TCR associations were difficult to assign to individual alleles. Some IMGT-functional V segments, including TRBV6-2 and TRBV6-3, could not be distinguished by the 87-base-pair reads and were therefore excluded.

Library generation was performed with the immunoSEQ multiplex PCR assay. A mixture of 60 forward primers for TCR Vbeta segments and 13 reverse primers for TCR Jbeta segments was used in the multiplex PCR. The CDR3 region of rearranged TCR beta genes was amplified from genomic DNA by a multiplex PCR assay. The Illumina HiSeq System was used to sequence the amplified TCR beta libraries as 87-base-pair reads. The study's own analysis went as follows. In a later analysis, around 80 million unique TCR beta chains were counted across the 650 to 700 repertoires, and approximately 9.9 million of these chains were shared by at least two donors. Raw reads were error-corrected and collapsed into unique sequences with a nearest-neighbor algorithm that merged closely related sequences to remove PCR and sequencing errors. V, D and J gene segments were assigned by aligning CDR3 sequences to IMGT reference sequences. For a sequence to be retained, at least a six-nucleotide match to both a V gene segment and a J gene segment was required. A rearrangement counted as productive if the CDR3 had no stop codons and remained in frame with V and J, and every other rearrangement counted as non-productive. Following IMGT convention, CDR3 was defined as the stretch from the second conserved V-encoded cysteine to the conserved J-encoded phenylalanine. The earlier analysis of 550 to 650 of the donors excluded any sequence lacking an unambiguous match to a single V gene segment. An earlier analysis of a few hundred of the donors called V segments functional above 56.7% productive rearrangements and segregating when the between-donor standard deviation exceeded 5%. A statistical classification framework was built to diagnose cytomegalovirus status from the catalog of TCR beta chain sequences. V and J gene assignment, in a later analysis, came from comparing TCR nucleotide sequences with IMGT/GENE-DB human TR gene sequences. A later analysis assigned CDR3 sequences and most-parsimonious VDJ recombination scenarios with the TCRdist pipeline. In a later analysis, every TCR beta chain was defined by the combination of its CDR3 amino acid sequence and its V-gene family, and reads without a unique V-gene family were dropped. In a later analysis, around 600 highly shared, low-generation-probability nucleotide sequences were removed to address suspected cross-contamination and a sequencing artifact. In a later analysis, a clonal expansion index for each public chain was calculated from normalized within-repertoire ranks of inferred template counts. Generation probabilities in a later analysis came from a VDJ recombination model fitted to out-of-frame rearrangements, and those results were checked against IGoR. In a later analysis, TCR-TCR, TCR-HLA and TCR-CMV co-occurrence was scored with hypergeometric tests, and a repertoire-size bias correction was applied to TCR pairs. False discovery rates were estimated in a later analysis by permuting HLA or CMV assignments 20 times. In a later analysis, co-occurring TCRs were grouped using DBSCAN, and TCRdist sequence similarity was added for clustering within HLA-allele-positive subsets. Co-occurrence clustering excluded repertoires with fewer than 30,000 or more than 120,000 public chains, plus five with anomalous nucleotide sharing. Held by TCRdb, this immuneACCESS table contains in-frame sequences only and omits some clones. Under half of the omission traces to an unresolved V gene where checked; the cause of the rest is unknown. V, J and clone size are those of that table, while D and trimming were read from the DNA. Present in this sample are approximately 160,000 clones, approximately 80% of which were seen just once. The top ten clones comprise 6% to 7.5% of the sample.

The CDR3 runs 17 residues from the cysteine to the phenylalanine. The read is trimmed to its CDR3 DNA, 51 bases read in frame from base 1. CDR1 SEHNR and CDR2 FQNEAQ were looked up in the germline V gene (reference sequence). V gives up 2 bases and J gives up 0 bases, and the segment between their germline ends measures 16 bases. The cohort consisted of 670 or so healthy bone marrow donors. All cohort members were sampled while nominally healthy, although unrecorded immune exposures were likely present. The donor was CMV seropositive and was included in the group of some 290 seropositive cohort members. A peripheral blood sample was collected from each donor, and TCR beta sequencing was performed on peripheral blood mononuclear cells. The Qiagen DNeasy Blood Extraction Kit was used to extract genomic DNA from the blood cell samples.

Recombination linked TRBV7-9 to TRBJ2-5, with TRBD2 as a weak D call on 5 bases. The source material was PBMCs. The clonotype was recovered from a man aged 25-40 years in good health and CMV-seropositive. The nucleotide sequence reads as follows: TGTGCCAGCAGCTTAAGCGGTAACTTACTTGACCAAGAGACCCAGTACTTC. This sequence encodes CASSLSGNLLDQETQYF.